Listed below are T cell receptor beta chains from one sample, sequenced in a study of immune evolution from preneoplasia to lung adenocarcinoma. Libraries were prepared by immunoSEQ multiplex PCR; TCRdb keeps only in-frame clonotypes and omits some of them. The data contain around 7,000 clones, under 85% of them singletons. Sample: FFPE adjacent normal lung tissue. These receptors came from a person aged 65-85 years with lung adenocarcinoma. The CDR3 runs from the conserved cysteine through the conserved F or W. A D gene is named only where the DNA matches it firmly. Only part of the rows carry a size: once, few, many, or a class if the clone is expanded.

v_call	clone_size	j_call	d_call	cdr3_aa	cdr3_nt
TRBV5-6	once	TRBJ2-7	-	CASSLAGASYEQYF	TGTGCCAGCAGCTTGGCCGGAGCCTCCTACGAGCAGTACTTC
TRBV5-6	-	TRBJ1-5	TRBD1	CASSSTGTGPFDPQHF	TGTGCCAGCAGCTCCACCGGGACAGGCCCCTTCGATCCCCAGCATTTT
TRBV7-6	few	TRBJ2-3	-	CASSMNRGGVDTQYF	TGTGCCAGCAGCATGAACAGGGGAGGGGTAGATACGCAGTATTTT
TRBV5-1	-	TRBJ2-1	-	CASRQQGPLTYEQFF	TGCGCCAGCAGACAACAGGGACCCCTAACATATGAGCAGTTCTTC
TRBV10-2	-	TRBJ2-7	TRBD1	CASRTGGYEQYF	TGCGCCAGCAGGACAGGGGGCTACGAGCAGTACTTC
TRBV7-9	-	TRBJ1-4	-	CASSLTGLATNEKLFF	TGTGCCAGCAGCTTAACAGGGCTGGCAACTAATGAAAAACTGTTTTTT
TRBV10-3	-	TRBJ1-1	-	CAISISQGQTNTEAFF	TGTGCCATCAGTATCTCCCAAGGACAGACGAACACTGAAGCTTTCTTT
TRBV29-1	once	TRBJ2-1	-	CSTSLTSYNEQFF	TGCAGCACCAGTCTAACCTCCTACAATGAGCAGTTCTTC
TRBV7-8	-	TRBJ2-1	-	CASSTWTSGNEQFF	TGTGCCAGCAGCACCTGGACCTCAGGCAATGAGCAGTTCTTC
TRBV29-1	-	TRBJ1-1	TRBD1	CSVPGGGLGAFF	TGCAGCGTCCCAGGGGGCGGGCTGGGTGCTTTCTTT
TRBV28	-	TRBJ1-2	-	CASSPPLGVGGNYGYTF	TGTGCCAGCAGTCCTCCGCTTGGGGTCGGGGGTAACTATGGCTACACCTTC
TRBV5-6	-	TRBJ1-2	TRBD1	CASSRPGQNYGYTF	TGTGCCAGCAGCCGGCCGGGACAGAACTATGGCTACACCTTC
TRBV27	-	TRBJ2-5	TRBD1	CASSPGTGGQETQYF	TGTGCCAGCAGTCCGGGGACAGGGGGCCAAGAGACCCAGTACTTC
TRBV5-4	-	TRBJ1-5	-	CASSSLNRWRDQPQHF	TGTGCCAGCAGCTCCCTTAACAGGTGGAGAGATCAGCCCCAGCATTTT
TRBV11-2	few	TRBJ1-5	TRBD1	CASSGQVNQPQHF	TGTGCCAGCAGCGGACAGGTCAATCAGCCCCAGCATTTT
TRBV6-1	-	TRBJ1-1	TRBD1	CASSDSWDRGRDTEAFF	TGTGCCAGCAGTGATTCATGGGACAGGGGACGAGACACTGAAGCTTTCTTT
TRBV5-6	-	TRBJ2-3	TRBD2	CASSWGIAGGKITDTQYF	TGTGCCAGCAGCTGGGGTATAGCGGGGGGGAAGATCACAGATACGCAGTATTTT
TRBV11-3	-	TRBJ1-1	-	CASSFYSSSEAFF	TGTGCCAGCAGCTTTTACTCCTCGTCTGAAGCTTTCTTT
TRBV28	-	TRBJ2-7	-	CASSKQSPGLYEQYF	TGTGCCAGCAGTAAACAGTCCCCGGGGCTCTACGAGCAGTACTTC
TRBV2	-	TRBJ1-1	-	CASSRLGGGTEAFF	TGTGCCAGCAGTCGGTTGGGAGGAGGAACTGAAGCTTTCTTT
TRBV27	few	TRBJ2-7	-	CASRGTRLYEQYF	TGTGCCAGCAGAGGGACAAGGCTATACGAGCAGTACTTC
TRBV29-1	-	TRBJ1-2	-	CSAEGGEGLLNYGYTF	TGCAGCGCTGAGGGAGGAGAGGGGCTTTTAAACTATGGCTACACCTTC
TRBV11-3	-	TRBJ2-1	TRBD1	CASSSTGASDNEQFF	TGTGCCAGCAGCTCGACAGGGGCCTCCGACAATGAGCAGTTCTTC
TRBV30	-	TRBJ2-2	TRBD1	CASRKGQLNTGELFF	TGTGCCTCACGTAAGGGACAGTTAAACACCGGGGAGCTGTTTTTT
TRBV5-4	-	TRBJ2-1	TRBD1	CASSSGTGRTYNEQFF	TGTGCCAGCAGCTCGGGGACAGGGAGGACCTACAATGAGCAGTTCTTC
TRBV2	-	TRBJ1-2	-	CASTTDPANYGYTF	TGTGCCAGCACTACAGATCCTGCTAACTATGGCTACACCTTC
TRBV7-9	-	TRBJ1-1	-	CAITGTTGLIGAFF	TGTGCCATCACCGGGACTACAGGGTTGATAGGAGCTTTCTTT
TRBV4-2	-	TRBJ2-2	TRBD1	CASSHPKTGTANTGELFF	TGTGCCAGCAGCCATCCAAAGACCGGGACAGCGAACACCGGGGAGCTGTTTTTT
TRBV4-1	-	TRBJ2-7	-	CASSQEGTGTYEQYF	TGCGCCAGCAGCCAAGAGGGAACAGGAACCTACGAGCAGTACTTC
TRBV15	-	TRBJ2-6	TRBD1	CATSSFPGQGNSGANVLTF	TGTGCCACCAGCAGTTTTCCGGGACAGGGTAACTCTGGGGCCAACGTCCTGACTTTC
TRBV5-1	few	TRBJ1-2	-	CASSLVGTYGYTF	TGCGCCAGCAGCTTGGTGGGGACCTATGGCTACACCTTC
TRBV27	-	TRBJ1-5	-	CASSARGGASNQPQHF	TGTGCCAGCAGTGCCCGAGGGGGGGCTAGTAATCAGCCCCAGCATTTT
TRBV15	-	TRBJ2-4	-	CATSILSRENIQYF	TGTGCCACCAGCATATTGAGTAGAGAAAACATTCAGTACTTC
TRBV2	-	TRBJ1-2	-	CASSAQAYGYTF	TGTGCCAGCAGTGCTCAGGCTTATGGCTACACCTTC
TRBV29-1	once	TRBJ1-4	-	CSVRQGGEKLFF	TGCAGCGTTCGGCAGGGTGGAGAAAAACTGTTTTTT
TRBV28	few	TRBJ2-3	TRBD1	CASRTTGGSSTDTQYF	TGTGCCAGCAGAACCACAGGGGGTTCTAGCACAGATACGCAGTATTTT
TRBV6-1	-	TRBJ2-7	-	CASSGQANTISYEQYF	TGTGCCAGCAGTGGACAGGCCAACACTATCTCCTACGAGCAGTACTTC
TRBV5-5	-	TRBJ1-2	-	CASSLADGQWGYTF	TGTGCCAGCAGCTTGGCCGACGGCCAGTGGGGCTACACCTTC
TRBV9	-	TRBJ2-6	-	CASSPHISGANVLTF	TGTGCCAGCAGCCCCCACATCTCTGGGGCCAACGTCCTGACTTTC
TRBV7-9	-	TRBJ2-3	-	CASSLPLNPATDTQYF	TGTGCCAGCAGCCTTCCTCTAAATCCCGCAACAGATACGCAGTATTTT
TRBV2	large	TRBJ2-5	TRBD2	CASSRLAGQETQYF	TGTGCCAGCAGTCGACTAGCGGGGCAAGAGACCCAGTACTTC
TRBV19	-	TRBJ1-5	TRBD1	CASLGQLNQPQHF	TGTGCCAGTCTGGGACAGTTAAATCAGCCCCAGCATTTT
TRBV11-2	-	TRBJ2-7	-	CASSPTRQNEQYF	TGTGCCAGCAGCCCCACAAGACAGAACGAGCAGTACTTC
TRBV2	few	TRBJ2-1	TRBD2	CASSDLAGRDEQFF	TGTGCCAGCAGTGATCTAGCGGGGAGAGATGAGCAGTTCTTC
TRBV18	once	TRBJ1-5	-	CASSQSYSNQPQHF	TGTGCCAGCTCACAGTCCTATAGCAATCAGCCCCAGCATTTT
TRBV6-1	-	TRBJ1-1	-	CASRAQGGFTEAFF	TGTGCCAGCAGAGCACAGGGTGGATTCACTGAAGCTTTCTTT
TRBV18	-	TRBJ1-1	-	CASSPPGGMNTEAFF	TGTGCCAGCTCACCACCAGGAGGAATGAACACTGAAGCTTTCTTT
TRBV5-1	-	TRBJ2-7	-	CASSVTSQGFGNEQYF	TGCGCCAGCAGCGTAACGTCTCAGGGGTTCGGAAACGAGCAGTACTTC
TRBV6-5	-	TRBJ2-5	TRBD1	CASSYFTGGLETQYF	TGTGCCAGCAGTTACTTTACAGGGGGCTTGGAGACCCAGTACTTC